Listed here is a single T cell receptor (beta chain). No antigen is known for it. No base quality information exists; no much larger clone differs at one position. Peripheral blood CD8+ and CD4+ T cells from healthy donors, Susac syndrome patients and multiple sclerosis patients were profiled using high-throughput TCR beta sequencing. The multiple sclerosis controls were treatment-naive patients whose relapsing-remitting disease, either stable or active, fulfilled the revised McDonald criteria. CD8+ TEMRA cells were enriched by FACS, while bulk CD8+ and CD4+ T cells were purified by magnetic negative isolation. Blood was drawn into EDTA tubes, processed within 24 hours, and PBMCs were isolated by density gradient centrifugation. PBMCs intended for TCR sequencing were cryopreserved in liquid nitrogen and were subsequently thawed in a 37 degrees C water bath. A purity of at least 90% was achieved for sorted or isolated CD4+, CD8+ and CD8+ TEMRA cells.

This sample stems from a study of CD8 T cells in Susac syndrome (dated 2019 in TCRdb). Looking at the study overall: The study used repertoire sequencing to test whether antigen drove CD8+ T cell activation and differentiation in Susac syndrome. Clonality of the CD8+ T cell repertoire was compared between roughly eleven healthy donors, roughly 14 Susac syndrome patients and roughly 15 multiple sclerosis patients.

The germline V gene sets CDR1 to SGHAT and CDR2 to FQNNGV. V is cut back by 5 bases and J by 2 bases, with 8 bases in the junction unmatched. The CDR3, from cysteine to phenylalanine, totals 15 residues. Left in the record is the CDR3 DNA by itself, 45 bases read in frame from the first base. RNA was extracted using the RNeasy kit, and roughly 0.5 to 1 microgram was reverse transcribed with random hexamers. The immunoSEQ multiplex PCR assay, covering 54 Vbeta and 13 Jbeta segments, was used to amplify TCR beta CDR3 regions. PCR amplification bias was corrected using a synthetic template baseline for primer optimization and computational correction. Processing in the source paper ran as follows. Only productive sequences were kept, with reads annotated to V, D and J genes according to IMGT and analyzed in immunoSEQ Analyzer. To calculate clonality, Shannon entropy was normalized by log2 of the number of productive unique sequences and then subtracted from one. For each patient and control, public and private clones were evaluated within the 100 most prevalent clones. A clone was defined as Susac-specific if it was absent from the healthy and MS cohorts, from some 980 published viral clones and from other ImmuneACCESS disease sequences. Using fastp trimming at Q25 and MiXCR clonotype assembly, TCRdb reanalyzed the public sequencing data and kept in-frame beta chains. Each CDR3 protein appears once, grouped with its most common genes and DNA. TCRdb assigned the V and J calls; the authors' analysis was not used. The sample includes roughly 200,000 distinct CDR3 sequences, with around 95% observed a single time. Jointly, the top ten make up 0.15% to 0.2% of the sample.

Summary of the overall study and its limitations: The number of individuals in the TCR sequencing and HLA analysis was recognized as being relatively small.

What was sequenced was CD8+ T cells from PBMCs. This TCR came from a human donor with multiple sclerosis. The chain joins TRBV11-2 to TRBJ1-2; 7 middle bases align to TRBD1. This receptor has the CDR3 CASSQWDSANYGYTF. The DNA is TGTGCCAGCAGCCAATGGGACAGCGCAAACTATGGCTACACCTTC.